The clone carrying this TCR beta chain was picked up a small number of times. The CDR3 does not close with the conserved phenylalanine or tryptophan, likely indicating a read error. It is unclear where the CDR3 begins or ends on the DNA, so no DNA is shown, and the CDR3 is as TCRdb lists it. The germline CDR1 and CDR2 sequences are LGHNT and FRNRAP. The CDR3 is 10 amino acids long, termini counted. This entry comes from a study of blood T cell repertoires in COVID-19. Across the whole study: Whether acute or convalescent, the COVID-19 samples came from the United States, Italy and Spain. The cDNA or gDNA used as material had been derived from T cells, B-cell-depleted T cells, or PBMCs.

As processed by the authors: Cell counts per sample came from amplifying reference gene primers. TCRdb's copy holds only in-frame clones and misses some; the assay was immunoSEQ multiplex PCR. V, J and clone size were drawn from that table, and D and trimming were deduced from the DNA. The table includes 210,000 or so clones, 70% to 90% detected once. The sample taken for sequencing was peripheral blood. The chain has TRBV12-5 and TRBJ1-5; the D call in the table, TRBD1, was not verified against the DNA. The clonotype was recovered from a man aged 45-60 years with acute or convalescent COVID-19. CDR3 region: CASGFISGNR.